Following are 3 T cell receptor beta chains from one sample sequenced in a study of graft-versus-host responses after intestinal transplantation. Profiled with immunoSEQ multiplex PCR; TCRdb holds only in-frame clones, not every one. Of tens of thousands of clones listed, about nine tenths are singletons. This specimen was bone marrow, taken approximately 740 days after intestinal transplantation. The origin of the receptors is a human patient who received an intestinal transplant, so some T cells may come from the graft donor.

The V call is TRBV11-2, the J call TRBJ2-3; unclear D gene. The CDR3 has 16 residues. Germline-derived CDR1 and CDR2 are SGHAT and FQNNGV. V was clipped by 5 bases and J by 0 bases, with 15 bases between them. CDR3 nucleotides: TGTGCCAGCAGCCCTACCCGTTCCGCTAGCACAGATACGCAGTATTTT. This sequence encodes CASSPTRSASTDTQYF.

This clone appeared once. The chain combines TRBV5-1 with TRBJ2-5; 11 nucleotides match TRBD2. The DNA end is a closer match to TRBJ2-7, so the J assignment may be wrong. Germline CDR1 and CDR2: SGHRS and YFSETQ. The CDR3 totals 17 residues. CDR3 sequence: CASSLANLAGGTYEQYF. In DNA, the CDR3 is TGCGCCAGCAGCTTGGCCAATCTAGCGGGGGGAACCTACGAGCAGTACTTC.

The chain combines TRBV5-1 with TRBJ2-5; 7 bases map to TRBD1. The CDR3 consists of 13 residues. The trim removed 3 bases at V and 5 bases at J, leaving 4 bases unmatched. Germline V CDR1 and CDR2: SGHRS, YFSETQ. Written as DNA, the CDR3 is TGCGCCAGCAGCTCAGGGGGTGGGGAGACCCAGTACTTC. Its protein product is CASSSGGGETQYF.